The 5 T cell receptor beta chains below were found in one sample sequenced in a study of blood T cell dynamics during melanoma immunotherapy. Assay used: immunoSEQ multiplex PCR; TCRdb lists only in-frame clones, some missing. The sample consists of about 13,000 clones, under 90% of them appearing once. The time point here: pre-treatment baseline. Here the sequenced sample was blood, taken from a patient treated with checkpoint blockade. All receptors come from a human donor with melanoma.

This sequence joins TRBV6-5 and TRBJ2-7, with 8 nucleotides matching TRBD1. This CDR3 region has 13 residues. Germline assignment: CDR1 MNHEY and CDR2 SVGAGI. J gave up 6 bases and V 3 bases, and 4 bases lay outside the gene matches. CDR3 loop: CASSYGTGGEQYF. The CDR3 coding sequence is TGTGCCAGCAGTTATGGGACAGGTGGCGAGCAGTACTTC.

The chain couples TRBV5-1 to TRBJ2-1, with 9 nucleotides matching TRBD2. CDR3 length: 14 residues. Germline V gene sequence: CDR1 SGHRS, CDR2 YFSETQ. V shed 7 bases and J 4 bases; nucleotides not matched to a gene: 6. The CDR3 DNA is TGCGCCAGCCGAGTAGCGGGAGCTTACAATGAGCAGTTCTTC. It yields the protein CASRVAGAYNEQFF.

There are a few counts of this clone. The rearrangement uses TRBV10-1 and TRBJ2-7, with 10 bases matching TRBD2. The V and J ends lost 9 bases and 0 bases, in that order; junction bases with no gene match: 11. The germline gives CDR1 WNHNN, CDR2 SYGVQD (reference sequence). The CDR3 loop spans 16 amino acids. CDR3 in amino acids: CASSSSGRANSYEQYF. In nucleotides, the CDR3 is TGCGCCAGTAGTTCCAGCGGGAGGGCCAACTCCTACGAGCAGTACTTC.

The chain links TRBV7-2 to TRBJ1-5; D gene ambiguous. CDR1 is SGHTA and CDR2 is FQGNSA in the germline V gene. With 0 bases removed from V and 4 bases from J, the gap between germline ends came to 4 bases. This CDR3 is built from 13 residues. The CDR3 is CASSLARNQPQHF. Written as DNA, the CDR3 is TGTGCCAGCAGCTTAGCGAGAAATCAGCCCCAGCATTTT.

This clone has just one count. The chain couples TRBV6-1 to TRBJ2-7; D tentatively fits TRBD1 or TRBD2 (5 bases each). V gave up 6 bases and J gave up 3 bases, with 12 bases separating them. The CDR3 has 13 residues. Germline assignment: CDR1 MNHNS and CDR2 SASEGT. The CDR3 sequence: CASRLRDGYEQYF. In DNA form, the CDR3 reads TGTGCCAGCAGACTCCGGGACGGCTACGAGCAGTACTTC.